The next 22 T cell receptor beta chains were all read from a single sample in a study of T cell responses to AZD1222 COVID-19 vaccine listed by TCRdb under 2021. Libraries were prepared through the immunoSEQ multiplex PCR assay. TCRdb carries this immuneACCESS record with in-frame sequences only. Its versions omit some clonotypes, under half of them owing to an unresolved V gene in the studies checked, with the rest unexplained. Here the sample has roughly 120,000 clones; roughly 90% occur a single time. The ten largest clones capture roughly 5.3% of the sample. The time point label, read with the paper, signifies: baseline before first vaccination. Sequencing used peripheral blood, obtained on day 0 of AZD1222 vaccination. The receptor set was obtained from an adult in good health.

V and J are TRBV18 and TRBJ1-1; TRBD1 is a possible D gene (6 bases). Trimming left V 2 bases short and J 5 bases short, with 15 bases between. Germline V gene data show CDR1 as KGHSH and CDR2 as LQKENI. The CDR3 is made up of 15 amino acids. The CDR3 DNA is TGTGCCAGCTCACCATCGGTCGTAGGGGGAACTGAAGCTTTCTTT. It codes for CASSPSVVGGTEAFF.

The genes are TRBV6-5 and TRBJ1-4; TRBD1 is a possible D gene (5 bases). This CDR3 has 14 amino acids. CDR1 MNHEY and CDR2 SVGAGI come from the germline V gene. Trimming pared 2 bases from V and 11 bases from J, leaving 15 bases between. The CDR3 DNA sequence: TGTGCCAGCAGTTACCGAAACCCCGGGGCTAAACTGTTTTTT. This codes for CASSYRNPGAKLFF.

The rearrangement uses TRBV18 and TRBJ2-2, with D hard to call. This CDR3 is built from 17 residues. From germline, CDR1 is KGHSH and CDR2 LQKENI. V was cut by 0 bases and J by 2 bases, with 13 bases left in between. The DNA for the CDR3 is TGTGCCAGCTCACCACCTACTGGCGGCTATAACACCGGGGAGCTGTTTTTT. It encodes CASSPPTGGYNTGELFF.

This clone was detected only once. The rearrangement joins TRBV19 to TRBJ2-3; D remains ambiguous. Deletions cut 5 bases from V and 1 base from J, with 10 bases between. Looked up from germline, CDR1 is LNHDA and CDR2 is SQIVND (reference sequence). The CDR3 is 14 residues long. The CDR3 DNA sequence: TGTGCCAGTAGTCCCAGTAGGGGCACAGATACGCAGTATTTT. It codes for CASSPSRGTDTQYF.

V gene TRBV3-1 (or the pseudogene TRBV3-2) combines with J gene TRBJ2-2; 9 bases map to TRBD2. Germline CDR1 is LGHDT and CDR2 is YNNKEL (reference sequence). V trimming: 1 base; J trimming: 4 bases; junction bases outside the gene matches: 7. This CDR3 region has 17 residues. The CDR3 DNA reads as TGTGCCAGCAGCCAAGGATGGCGGGGGGGCCTCACCGGGGAGCTGTTTTTT. This encodes CASSQGWRGGLTGELFF.

The chain joins TRBV28 to TRBJ1-5, with 9 bases identical to TRBD1. J gave up 3 bases and V 5 bases, and 8 bases lay outside the gene matches. This CDR3 region has 16 residues. CDR1 is MDHEN, CDR2 SYDVKM, per germline. CDR3 nucleotides: TGTGCCAGCAGTACCAACTACAGGGGGCTCAATCAGCCCCAGCATTTT. This codes for CASSTNYRGLNQPQHF.

The chain carries TRBV24-1 and TRBJ1-1; D uncertain. Germline CDR1 and CDR2: KGHDR and SFDVKD. This CDR3 is built from 16 residues. The V gene lost 1 base and the J gene lost 1 base, with 12 bases spanning the gap. The CDR3 loop reads CATSDFDPSGNTEAFF. The DNA for the CDR3 is TGTGCCACCAGTGATTTTGACCCGAGCGGGAACACTGAAGCTTTCTTT.

The genes are TRBV18 and TRBJ1-5, with D unresolved. Germline CDR1 KGHSH, CDR2 LQKENI. V lost 2 bases, J lost 2 bases, and 13 bases lay in between. This CDR3 comprises 16 residues. The CDR3 sequence is CASSPSTAWGNQPQHF. CDR3 bases: TGTGCCAGCTCACCATCGACGGCCTGGGGCAATCAGCCCCAGCATTTT. Variable domain in full (rest from reference TRBV18 and TRBJ1-5): NAGVMQNPRHLVRRRGQEARLRCSPMKGHSHVYWYRQLPEEGLKFMVYLQKENIIDESGMPKERFSAEFPKEGPSILRIQQVVRGDSAAYFCASSPSTAWGNQPQHFGDGTRLSIL.

This rearrangement joins TRBV27 to TRBJ1-6, with D perhaps TRBD1 (5 bases). Germline CDR1 is MNHEY and CDR2 is SMNVEV (reference sequence). The CDR3 consists of 14 residues. Trimming stripped 2 bases from V and 6 bases from J, with 8 bases between. CDR3 protein: CASSLQGGNSPLHF. CDR3 nucleotide sequence: TGTGCCAGCAGTTTACAGGGCGGTAATTCACCCCTCCACTTT.

V is TRBV4-1 and J is TRBJ1-5; D uncertain. CDR3 length: 17 amino acids. Germline assignment: CDR1 MGHRA and CDR2 YSYEKL. V lost 0 bases, J lost 10 bases, and 22 bases lay in between. The CDR3 nucleotides read TGCGCCAGCAGCCAAGAAGCCGCCCTCTTTGGAAGGGTTCCCCAGCATTTT. Translated, it gives CASSQEAALFGRVPQHF.

This chain connects TRBV5-1 to TRBJ2-3, with D unclear. Trimming removed 1 base from V and 4 bases from J, with 7 bases in between. CDR1 is SGHRS, CDR2 YFSETQ, per germline. CDR3 length equals 13 residues. CDR3 in DNA: TGCGCCAGCAGCTTGAAAGAAGCAGATACGCAGTATTTT. It is translated as CASSLKEADTQYF.

The V gene is TRBV23-1, the J gene TRBJ2-1, with 10 nucleotides matching TRBD2. TRBV23-1 has ORF status, its function being uncertain. V lost 5 bases, J lost 8 bases, and 12 bases stayed unmatched. CDR3 length: 16 amino acids. This CDR3 reads CASSAQTSGCCHEQFF. The CDR3 bases are TGCGCCAGCAGTGCGCAGACTAGCGGGTGTTGCCATGAGCAGTTCTTC.

The CDR3 reads CASSSSGGRNEQFF. The DNA of the CDR3 is TGTGCCAGCAGTAGTAGCGGGGGGAGGAATGAGCAGTTCTTC. The gene calls are TRBV6-2 or TRBV6-3 and TRBJ2-1; 10 bases are shared with TRBD2. Trimming cost V 5 bases and J 7 bases; bases outside gene matches: 5. The CDR3 runs to 14 residues. Germline CDR1 and CDR2: MNHEY and SVGEGT.

The chain is built from TRBV28 and TRBJ1-2; perhaps TRBD1 as D (5 bases). The CDR3 consists of 14 residues. Germline CDR1 and CDR2: MDHEN and SYDVKM. Trimming took off 0 bases at V and 8 bases at J, with 13 bases between the two ends. In nucleotides, the CDR3 is TGTGCCAGCAGTTTATGGGGGACCGAGGGGGGCTACACCTTC. It encodes CASSLWGTEGGYTF.

The rearrangement links TRBV5-6 to TRBJ1-4; 9 positions match TRBD1. Looked up from germline, CDR1 is SGHDT and CDR2 is YYEEEE. J was trimmed by 7 bases and V by 4 bases; bases with no gene match: 5. CDR3 length: 14 amino acids. The DNA of the CDR3 is TGTGCCAGCAGCGAAAACAGGGGGCTTGAAAAACTGTTTTTT. It specifies CASSENRGLEKLFF.

The chain employs TRBV11-2 and TRBJ2-2, with a tentative D call TRBD1 (6 bases). V was trimmed by 1 base and J by 5 bases, leaving 11 bases between them. The CDR3 spans 15 residues. Germline V lookup: CDR1 SGHAT, CDR2 FQNNGV. CDR3 nucleotides: TGTGCCAGCAGCTTAGTAGGGGGAAAAACCGGGGAGCTGTTTTTT. This gives the protein CASSLVGGKTGELFF. Full variable domain (remainder filled in from reference TRBV11-2 and TRBJ2-2): EAGVAQSPRYKIIEKRQSVAFWCNPISGHATLYWYQQILGQGPKLLIQFQNNGVVDDSQLPKDRFSAERLKGVDSTLKIQPAKLEDSAVYLCASSLVGGKTGELFFGEGSRLTVL.

The rearrangement links TRBV4-2 to TRBJ2-3; the match to TRBD1 covers 11 bases. The V segment lost 3 bases and the J segment 5 bases; nucleotides outside the gene matches: 1. This CDR3 spans 14 amino acids. Germline CDR1 reads LGHNA; CDR2 reads YNFKEQ. The DNA of the CDR3 is TGTGCCAGCAGCCAGGGACAGGGGGGAGATACGCAGTATTTT. Amino acid sequence: CASSQGQGGDTQYF.

The chain has TRBV7-3 and TRBJ1-2; D call uncertain. The V gene lost 6 bases and the J gene lost 7 bases, with 9 bases spanning the gap. CDR3 length: 11 amino acids. Germline CDR1 SGHTA, CDR2 FQGTGA. This chain's CDR3 is CASRRWGGYTF. The CDR3 DNA reads TGTGCCAGCAGACGGTGGGGTGGCTACACCTTC.

The V and J genes are TRBV7-2 and TRBJ1-2; 7 bases line up with TRBD1. V was pared by 0 bases and J by 7 bases, with 14 bases of the junction left unmatched. CDR1 and CDR2 (germline): SGHTA, FQGNSA. The CDR3 length is 17 residues. Here the CDR3 DNA reads TGTGCCAGCAGCTTAGCGCAGTGGCAGGGGGTTTCTTTTGGCTACACCTTC. It codes for CASSLAQWQGVSFGYTF.

The chain carries TRBV30 and TRBJ1-1, with D uncertain. Germline CDR1 and CDR2: GTSNPN and SVGIG (reference sequence). Trimming stripped 3 bases from V and 0 bases from J, with 20 bases between. CDR3 length: 17 amino acids. The CDR3 loop reads CAWRRGKGYRVNTEAFF. In DNA, the CDR3 is TGTGCCTGGAGACGGGGAAAGGGATATCGGGTGAACACTGAAGCTTTCTTT.

The genes are TRBV27 and TRBJ1-4; weak D call: TRBD1 (6 bases). The CDR3 sequence is 15 residues long. V was trimmed by 3 bases and J by 5 bases, leaving 13 bases between them. Germline loops: CDR1 MNHEY, CDR2 SMNVEV (reference sequence). In DNA form, the CDR3 reads TGTGCCAGCAGTTTTCTGGGGGCGACGAATGAAAAACTGTTTTTT. Translation gives CASSFLGATNEKLFF.

This chain joins TRBV2 and TRBJ2-1; D unclear. V was pared by 3 bases and J by 7 bases, with 10 bases between. Germline CDR1 reads SNHLY; CDR2 reads FYNNEI. CDR3 size: 13 residues. Here the CDR3 DNA reads TGTGCCAGCAGTGAGGGCCCCTGGAATGAGCAGTTCTTC. Translating gives CASSEGPWNEQFF.